This T cell receptor (beta chain) is from a study of shared clonotypes between healthy human individuals. Everyone who donated was a Caucasian adult who lived in Nashville, Tennessee. This clone was counted a single time. Its antigen remains unidentified. Template amounts of approximately 300 ng DNA, tens of thousands of T cell genomes, were employed in unsorted PBMC replicate PCRs. Here immunoSEQ multiplex PCR was the method, and the copy in TCRdb shows in-frame clones only, minus some. There are under 600,000 clones in the sample; about 80% occur only once, and about 12% lies in the top ten. Germline lookup yields CDR1 SQVTM and CDR2 ANQGSEA. Trimming at V came to 4 bases and at J to 1 base, leaving 1 base not matched to a gene. CDR3 length: 14 amino acids. Study-wide findings and caveats: Read depth was anticipated to influence clonotype sharing among donors.

J is TRBJ2-1 and V is TRBV29-1; 10 bases are shared with TRBD1. This TCR came from a middle-aged woman in good health. Some clones in this sample may be carry-over from other donors' samples. The sample consisted of PBMCs. CDR3 amino acids: CSVADRGSYNEQFF. CDR3 sequence (DNA): TGCAGCGTTGCGGACAGGGGGTCCTACAATGAGCAGTTCTTC.